This is a list of T cell receptor beta chains from one sample in a study of early stage breast cancer tumors. TCRdb's table, derived via immunoSEQ multiplex PCR, lists solely in-frame clones and lacks some. The sample yields approximately 48,000 clones, 85% to 95% seen once. Material: blood. The receptors shown here come from a person between 70 and 80 years old with breast cancer. The CDR3 runs from the conserved cysteine through the conserved F or W. Fields, in order: J gene, V gene, CDR3 protein.

TRBJ2-5,TRBV4-2,CASSQEASGGLKTQYF
TRBJ2-7,TRBV19,CASSIDAQGFYEQYF
TRBJ2-1,TRBV5-1,CASSLKIDNEQFF
TRBJ2-1,TRBV28,CASSLGIGGPSNEQFF
TRBJ2-5,TRBV9,CASSPREGAIETQYF
TRBJ1-5,TRBV19,CASTLTGEYQPQHF
TRBJ2-1,TRBV11-3,CASSQLPSPYNEQFF
TRBJ1-6,TRBV30,CAWSVRLGRENSPLHF
TRBJ2-7,TRBV19,CASSMQVSYEQYF
TRBJ2-7,TRBV15,CATSSETGAQVGEQYF
TRBJ2-2,TRBV19,CASSASGTRNTGELFF
TRBJ2-5,TRBV9,CASSRAGGLETQYF